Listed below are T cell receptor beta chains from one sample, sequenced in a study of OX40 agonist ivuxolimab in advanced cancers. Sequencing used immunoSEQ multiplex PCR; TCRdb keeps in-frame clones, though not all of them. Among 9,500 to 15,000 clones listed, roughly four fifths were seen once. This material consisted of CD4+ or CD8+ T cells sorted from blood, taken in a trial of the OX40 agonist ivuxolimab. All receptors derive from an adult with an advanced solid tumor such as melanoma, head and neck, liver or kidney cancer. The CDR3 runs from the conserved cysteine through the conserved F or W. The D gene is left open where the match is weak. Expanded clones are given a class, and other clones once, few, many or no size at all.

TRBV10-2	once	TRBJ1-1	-	TGCGCCAGCAGTGAAAGGGTTATGAACACTGAAGCTTTCTTT	CASSERVMNTEAFF
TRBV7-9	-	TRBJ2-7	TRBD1	TGTGCCAGCAGCCGACAGGGGACCTACGAGCAGTACTTC	CASSRQGTYEQYF
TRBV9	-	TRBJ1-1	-	TGTGCCAGCAGCGTAGTGGTTGCAGGGGCCGACCCGGAGGCTTTCTTT	CASSVVVAGADPEAFF
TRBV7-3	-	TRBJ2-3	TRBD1	TGTGCCAGCAGCGAAACCCCCCGACAGGGAACTAGCACAGATACGCAGTATTTT	CASSETPRQGTSTDTQYF
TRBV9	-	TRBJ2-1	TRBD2	TGTGCCAGCAGCGTACGCCCTAGCGGGAGGGACAATGAGCAGTTCTTC	CASSVRPSGRDNEQFF
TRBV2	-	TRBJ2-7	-	TGTGCCAGCAGTGATCTGGCAGGGCCGCCTAGTGACGAGCAGTACTTC	CASSDLAGPPSDEQYF
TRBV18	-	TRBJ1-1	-	TGTGCCAGCTCACCACCAGGATTGAACACTGAAGCTTTCTTT	CASSPPGLNTEAFF
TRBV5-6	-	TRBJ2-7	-	TGTGCCAGCAGCTTGAATTCGTACGAGCAGTACTTC	CASSLNSYEQYF
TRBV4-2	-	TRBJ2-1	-	TGTGCCAGCAGCCAAACTCCTAGGGTTTATAAGAGGAATGAGCAGTTCTTC	CASSQTPRVYKRNEQFF
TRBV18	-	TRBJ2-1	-	TGTGCCAGCTCAAGTACAGGTTACTCCTACAATGAGCAGCTCTTC	CASSSTGYSYNEQLF
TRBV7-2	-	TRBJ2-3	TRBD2	TGTGCCAGCAGCTCCCTTAGCGGGGCCACAGATACGCAGTATTTT	CASSSLSGATDTQYF
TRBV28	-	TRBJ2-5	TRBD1	TGTGCCAGCAGTTGGGACAGGGAAGAGACCCAGTACTTC	CASSWDREETQYF
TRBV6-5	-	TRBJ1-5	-	TGTGCCAGCAGTCCCCAGGGGTATGCTCAGCCCCAGCATTTT	CASSPQGYAQPQHF
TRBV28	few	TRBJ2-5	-	TGTGCCAGCAGTTTAAGGGGACCGGGATTGGGAGGGACCCAGTACTTC	CASSLRGPGLGGTQYF
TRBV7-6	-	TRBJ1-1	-	TGTGCCAGCAGCCCGGACGTGAACACTGAAGCTTTCTTT	CASSPDVNTEAFF
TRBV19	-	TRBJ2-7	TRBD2	TGTGCCAGTAGTATCGGCGGGGGCTCCTACGAGCAGTACTTC	CASSIGGGSYEQYF
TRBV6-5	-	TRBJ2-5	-	TGTGCCAGCAGTTATTTCCCGGGACCCCAAGGGGCCCAGTACTTC	CASSYFPGPQGAQYF
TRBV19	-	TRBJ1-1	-	TGTGCCAGTACCATCCGGGACTGGAACACTGAAGCTTTCTTT	CASTIRDWNTEAFF
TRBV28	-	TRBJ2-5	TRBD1	TGTGCCAGCAGGGAGAAAGGGACAGGATACCAAGAGACCCAGTACTTC	CASREKGTGYQETQYF
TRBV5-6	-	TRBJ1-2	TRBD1	TGTGCCAGCAGCTCGGTCTCCGGGACAGGGGATTTTTCCTATGGCTACACCTTC	CASSSVSGTGDFSYGYTF
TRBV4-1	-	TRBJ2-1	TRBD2	TGCGCCAGCAGCCTCGGGGGGGGCCTCTACAATGAGCAGTTCTTC	CASSLGGGLYNEQFF
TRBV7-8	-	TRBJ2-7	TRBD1	TGTGCCAGCAGCTTGGGACAGGGAGGGTACGAGCAGTACTTC	CASSLGQGGYEQYF
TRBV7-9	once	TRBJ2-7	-	TGTGCCAGCGGGAGGCAGGGAAGCTCCTACGAGCAGTACTTC	CASGRQGSSYEQYF
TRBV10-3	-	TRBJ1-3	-	TGTGCCATCAGTGAAAGGGGGTTTTCTGGAAACACCATATATTTT	CAISERGFSGNTIYF
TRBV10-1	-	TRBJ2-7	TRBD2	TGCGCCAGCAGCACCGGGACTAGCGGGAGGGCCGAAAACGAGCAGTACTTC	CASSTGTSGRAENEQYF
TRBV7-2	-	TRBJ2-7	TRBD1	TGTGCCAGCAGCTTAGACGGACAGGGGAACTACGAGCAGTACTTC	CASSLDGQGNYEQYF
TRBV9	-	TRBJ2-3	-	TGTGCCAGCAGCGTAGGGTGGGAGGCCACAGATACGCAGTATTTT	CASSVGWEATDTQYF
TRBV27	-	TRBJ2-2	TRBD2	TGTGCCAGCAGTTTAAATAGCGGGAGAGCCGGGGAGCTGTTTTTT	CASSLNSGRAGELFF
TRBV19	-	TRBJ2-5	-	TGTGCCAGTAGTATGGGAGGGGGACCCCAAGAGACCCAGTACTTC	CASSMGGGPQETQYF
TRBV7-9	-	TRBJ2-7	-	TGTGCCAGCAGCTCCTTCGACGGGAGCTCCTACGAGCAGTACTTC	CASSSFDGSSYEQYF
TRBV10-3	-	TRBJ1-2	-	TGTGCCATCAGTTCCTCATCCGGGTACTATGGCTACACCTTC	CAISSSSGYYGYTF
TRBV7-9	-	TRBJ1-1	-	TGTGCCAGCAGCCTTGGAGTGACCAACACTGAAGCTTTCTTT	CASSLGVTNTEAFF
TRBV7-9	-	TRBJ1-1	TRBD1	TGTGCCAGCAGCTTAGTTGACAGGGGTGGGGACACTGAAGCTTTCTTT	CASSLVDRGGDTEAFF
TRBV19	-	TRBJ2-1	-	TGTGCCAGTAGTATAGTGGCTAGTCTCGATGAGCAGTTCTTC	CASSIVASLDEQFF
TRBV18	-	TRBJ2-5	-	TGTGCCAGCTCACCTCCCTCGGACGGTGAGACCCAGTACTTC	CASSPPSDGETQYF
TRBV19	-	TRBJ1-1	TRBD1	TGTGCCAGTAGACGGACAGGGGGCTTTTTTCACACTGAAGCTTTCTTT	CASRRTGGFFHTEAFF
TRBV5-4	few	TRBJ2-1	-	TGTGCCAGCAGCCCTTCCTACAATGAGCAGTTCTTC	CASSPSYNEQFF
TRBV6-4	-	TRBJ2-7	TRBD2	TGTGCCAGCAGACCGGAAAAGCGGGGGACCTCCTACGAGCAGTACTTC	CASRPEKRGTSYEQYF
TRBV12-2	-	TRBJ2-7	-	TGTGCAAGTCGGCAAAGCTCCTACGAGCAGTACTTC	CASRQSSYEQYF
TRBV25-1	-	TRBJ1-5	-	TGTGCCAGCAGTGGGGCGGGGTTAAGGGTTCAGGGCAATCAGCCCCAGCATTTT	CASSGAGLRVQGNQPQHF
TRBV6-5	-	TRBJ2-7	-	TGTGCCAGCAGCTATAGGACCCAAAACTACGAGCAGTACTTC	CASSYRTQNYEQYF
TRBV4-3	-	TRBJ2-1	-	TGCGCCAGCAGCTTGGACCAGTACAATGAGCAGTTCTTC	CASSLDQYNEQFF
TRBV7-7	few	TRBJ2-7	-	TGTGCCAGCAGCTTAGCGCGGGGTAGTATGTACGAGCAGTACTTC	CASSLARGSMYEQYF
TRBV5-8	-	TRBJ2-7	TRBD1	TGTGCCAGCAACCCCGGGACAGGGATCTACGAGCAGTACTTC	CASNPGTGIYEQYF
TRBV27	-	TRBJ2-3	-	TGTGCCAGCAGTTTCTGGGGTGATACGCAGTATTTT	CASSFWGDTQYF